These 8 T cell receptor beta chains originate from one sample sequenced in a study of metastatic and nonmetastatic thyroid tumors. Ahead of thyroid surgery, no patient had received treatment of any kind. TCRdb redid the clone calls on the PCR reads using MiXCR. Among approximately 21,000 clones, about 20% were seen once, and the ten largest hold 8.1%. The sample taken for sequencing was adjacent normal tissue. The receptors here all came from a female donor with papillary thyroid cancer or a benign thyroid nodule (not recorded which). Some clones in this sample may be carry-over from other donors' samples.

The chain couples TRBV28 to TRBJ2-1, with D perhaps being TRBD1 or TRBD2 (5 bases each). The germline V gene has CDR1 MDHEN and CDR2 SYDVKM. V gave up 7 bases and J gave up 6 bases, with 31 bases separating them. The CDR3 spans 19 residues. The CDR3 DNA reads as TGTGCCAGCATTAACCATTTATATTCCCGGGGCGGAGATACCAATGAGCAGTTCTTC. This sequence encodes CASINHLYSRGGDTNEQFF.

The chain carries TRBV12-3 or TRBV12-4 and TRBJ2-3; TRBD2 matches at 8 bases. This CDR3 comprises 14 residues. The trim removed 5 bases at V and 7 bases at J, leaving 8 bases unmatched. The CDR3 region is CASSLSGRGNTQYF. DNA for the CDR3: TGTGCCAGCAGTCTCAGCGGGAGAGGGAATACGCAGTATTTT.

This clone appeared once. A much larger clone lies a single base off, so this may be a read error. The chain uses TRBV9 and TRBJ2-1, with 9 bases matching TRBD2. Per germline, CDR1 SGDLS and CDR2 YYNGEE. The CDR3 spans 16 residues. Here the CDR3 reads CASSAYSGRAYNDQFF. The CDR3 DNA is TGTGCCAGCAGCGCATATAGCGGGAGAGCCTACAATGATCAGTTCTTC.

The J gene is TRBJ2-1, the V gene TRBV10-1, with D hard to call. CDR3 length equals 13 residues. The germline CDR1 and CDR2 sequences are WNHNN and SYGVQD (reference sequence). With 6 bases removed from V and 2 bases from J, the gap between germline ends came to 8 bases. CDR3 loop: CASSPGTYNEQFF. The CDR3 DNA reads TGCGCCAGCAGCCCCGGTACCTACAATGAGCAGTTCTTC.

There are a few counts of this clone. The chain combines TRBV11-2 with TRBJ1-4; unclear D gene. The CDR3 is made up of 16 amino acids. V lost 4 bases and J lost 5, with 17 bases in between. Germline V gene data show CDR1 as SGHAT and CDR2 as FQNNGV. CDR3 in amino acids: CASSSNPDGVNEKLFF. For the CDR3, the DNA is TGTGCCAGCAGCTCCAACCCGGACGGGGTAAATGAAAAACTGTTTTTT.

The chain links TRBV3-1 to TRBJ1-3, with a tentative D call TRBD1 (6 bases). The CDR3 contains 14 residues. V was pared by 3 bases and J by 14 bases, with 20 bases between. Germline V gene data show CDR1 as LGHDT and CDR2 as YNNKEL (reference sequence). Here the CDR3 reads CASSQGESQGFLYF. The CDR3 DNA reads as TGTGCCAGCAGCCAGGGGGAGTCTCAGGGGTTCCTATATTTT.

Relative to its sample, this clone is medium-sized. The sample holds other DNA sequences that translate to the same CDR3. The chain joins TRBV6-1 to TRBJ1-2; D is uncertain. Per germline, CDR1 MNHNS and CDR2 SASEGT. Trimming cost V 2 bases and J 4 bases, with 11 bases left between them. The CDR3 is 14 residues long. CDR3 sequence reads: CASSELGSSYGYTF. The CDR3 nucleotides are TGTGCCAGCAGTGAATTGGGGTCTAGCTATGGCTACACCTTC.

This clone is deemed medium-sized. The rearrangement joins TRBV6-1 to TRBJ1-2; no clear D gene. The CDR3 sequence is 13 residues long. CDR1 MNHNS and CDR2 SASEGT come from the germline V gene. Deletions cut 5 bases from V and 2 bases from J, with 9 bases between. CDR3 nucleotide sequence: TGTGCCAGCAGTTTGGACCTGAACTATGGCTACACCTTC. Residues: CASSLDLNYGYTF.